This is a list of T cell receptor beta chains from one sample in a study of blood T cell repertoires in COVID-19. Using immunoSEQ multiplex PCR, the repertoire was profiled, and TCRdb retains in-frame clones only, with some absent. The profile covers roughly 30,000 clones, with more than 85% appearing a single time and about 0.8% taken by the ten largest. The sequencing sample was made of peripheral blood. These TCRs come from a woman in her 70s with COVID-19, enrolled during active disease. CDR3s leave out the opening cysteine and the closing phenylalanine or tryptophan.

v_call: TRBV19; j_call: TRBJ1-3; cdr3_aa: ATTIGDRVSGNTIY
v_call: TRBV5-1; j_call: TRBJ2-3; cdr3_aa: ASSLTGGGKDTQY
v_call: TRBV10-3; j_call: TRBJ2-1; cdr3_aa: AISEAGLINEQF
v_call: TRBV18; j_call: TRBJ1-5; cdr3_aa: ASSPTGGNQPQH
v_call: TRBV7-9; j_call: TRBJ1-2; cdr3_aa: ASSLGGGLLSS
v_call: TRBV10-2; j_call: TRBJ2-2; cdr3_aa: ATKRLAGGTGELF
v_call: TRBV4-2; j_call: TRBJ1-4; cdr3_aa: ASSQELTGGGLVTNEKLF
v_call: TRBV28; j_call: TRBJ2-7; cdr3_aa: ASSSPTPPGLAGGAYEQY
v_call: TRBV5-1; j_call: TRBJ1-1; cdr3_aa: ASSRDRVNTEAF
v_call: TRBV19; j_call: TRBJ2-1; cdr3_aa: ASSKGLAGARGEQF
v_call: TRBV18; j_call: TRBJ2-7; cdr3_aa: ASSADRAVSYEQY
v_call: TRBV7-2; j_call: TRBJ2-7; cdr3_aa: ASSHGYEQY
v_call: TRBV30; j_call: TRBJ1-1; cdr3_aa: AWTGQGAAEAF
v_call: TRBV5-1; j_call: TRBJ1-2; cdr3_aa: ASSLSQGNSGYT
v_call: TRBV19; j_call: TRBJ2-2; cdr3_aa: ASSMSIGLAITGELF
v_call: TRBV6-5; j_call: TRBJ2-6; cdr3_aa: ASSQQSGANVLT
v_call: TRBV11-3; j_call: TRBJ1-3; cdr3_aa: ASSLRTGAGNTIY
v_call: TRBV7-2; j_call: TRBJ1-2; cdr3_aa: ASSFAGLFYGYT
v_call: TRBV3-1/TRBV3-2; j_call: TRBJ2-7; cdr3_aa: ASSQTRYEQY
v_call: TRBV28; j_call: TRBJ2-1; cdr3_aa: ASRALPRGEQF
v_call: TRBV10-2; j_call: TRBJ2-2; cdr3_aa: ASSEYGTRVGELF
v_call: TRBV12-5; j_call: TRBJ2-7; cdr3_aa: ASGFSVGGSLPEQY
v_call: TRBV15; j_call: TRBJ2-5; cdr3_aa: ATSRDWGGFETQY
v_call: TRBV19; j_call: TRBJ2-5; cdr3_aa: ASNRGRQETQY
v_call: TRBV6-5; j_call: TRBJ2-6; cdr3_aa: ASSLPTGANVLT
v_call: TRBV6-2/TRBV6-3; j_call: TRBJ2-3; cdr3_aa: ASSSGLAGTLTDTQY
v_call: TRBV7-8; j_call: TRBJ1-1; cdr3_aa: ASSPRTGNTEAF
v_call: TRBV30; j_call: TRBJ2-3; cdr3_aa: AWSVQLAGALTDTQY
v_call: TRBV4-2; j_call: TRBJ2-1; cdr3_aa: ASSQDSSGSSYNEQF
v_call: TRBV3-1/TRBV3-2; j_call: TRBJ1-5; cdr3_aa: ASSQGRGIQPQH
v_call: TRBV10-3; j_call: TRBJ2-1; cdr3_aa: AHSGNYNEQF
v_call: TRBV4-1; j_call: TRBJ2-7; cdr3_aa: ASSLRGTAGGGYEQY
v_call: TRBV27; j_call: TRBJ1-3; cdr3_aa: ASSRGGPGNTIY
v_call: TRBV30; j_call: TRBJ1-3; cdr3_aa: AWSKNFASGNTIY
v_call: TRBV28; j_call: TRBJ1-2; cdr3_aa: ASSRIVDQGRS
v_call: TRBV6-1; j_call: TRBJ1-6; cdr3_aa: ASSEEENSPLH
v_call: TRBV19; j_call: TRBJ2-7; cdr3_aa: ASSTRDYEQY
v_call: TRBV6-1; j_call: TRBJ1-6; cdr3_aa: ASSELTGVNSPLH
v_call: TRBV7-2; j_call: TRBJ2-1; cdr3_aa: ASSLAATGISNEQF
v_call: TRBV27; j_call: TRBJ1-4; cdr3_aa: ASSLGGQGNEKLF
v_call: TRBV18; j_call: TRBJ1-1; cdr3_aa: ASSQEVDTEAF
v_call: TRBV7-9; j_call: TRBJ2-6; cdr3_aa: ASRKQGTGANVLT
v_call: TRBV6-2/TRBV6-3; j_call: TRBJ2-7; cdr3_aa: ASSGLAGERQY
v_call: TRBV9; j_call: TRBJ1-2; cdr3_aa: ASSVVTGANYGYT
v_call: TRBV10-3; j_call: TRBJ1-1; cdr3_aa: AISEDRDGSSNTEAF
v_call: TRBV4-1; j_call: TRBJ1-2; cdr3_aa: ASSHPTSGVTGYT
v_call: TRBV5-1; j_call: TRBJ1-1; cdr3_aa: ASSLGAWGQGNTEAF
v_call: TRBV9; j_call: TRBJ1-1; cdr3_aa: ASSVYPLETTRDRADTEAF
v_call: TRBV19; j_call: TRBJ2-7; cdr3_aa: ASSPRTNSYEQY
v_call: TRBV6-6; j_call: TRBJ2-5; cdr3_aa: ASSYSANQYQETQY
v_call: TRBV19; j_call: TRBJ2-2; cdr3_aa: ASISLAGGPFPGELF
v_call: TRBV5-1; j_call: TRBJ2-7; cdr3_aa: ASSLAGRGSYEQY
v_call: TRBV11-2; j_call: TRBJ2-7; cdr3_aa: ASSLSRRYEQY
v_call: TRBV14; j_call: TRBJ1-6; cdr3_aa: ASSFRQDGRSPLH
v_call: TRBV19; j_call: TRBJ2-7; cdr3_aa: ASSIVLAFHEQY